One sample yielded the 18 T cell receptor beta chains listed below, sequenced in a study of Graves' ophthalmopathy and Graves' hyperthyroidism. From RNA, the CDR3 regions of TCR beta chains were amplified and sequenced. The library came from an HTBI-primed first-round RT-PCR and a second-round multiplex PCR. Via MiXCR, TCRdb re-called the multiplex PCR reads, giving one row per CDR3 protein. The sample includes hundreds of thousands of distinct CDR3 sequences, around a fifth seen only once; the top ten take more than 5.5%. The material sequenced was peripheral blood. Receptor source: a young woman with stable Graves' hyperthyroidism. Some clones in this sample may be carry-over from other donors' samples.

This clonotype was found many times. The chain employs TRBV12-3 or TRBV12-4 and TRBJ1-1, with no clear D. The CDR3 loop spans 12 amino acids. The germline V and J ends were trimmed by 6 bases and 4 bases, with 9 bases remaining between them. This CDR3 is CASSFQVTEAFF. The CDR3 DNA is TGTGCCAGCAGCTTCCAGGTCACTGAAGCTTTCTTT.

This chain connects TRBV6-5 to TRBJ1-2; D not certain. In germline, CDR1 is MNHEY, CDR2 SVGAGI. The CDR3 is made up of 14 amino acids. The V and J ends lost 2 bases and 3 bases respectively, with 10 bases between them. CDR3 in amino acids: CASSYTRPDYGYTF. CDR3 nucleotides: TGTGCCAGCAGTTACACCCGGCCGGACTATGGCTACACCTTC.

This clonotype was counted ten times or more. DNA of the CDR3: TGTGCCTGGAGTGCCCCTCCGGCAGGCGCGAGACAGCCCCAGCATTTT. It encodes CAWSAPPAGARQPQHF. V and J are TRBV30 and TRBJ1-5; D unclear. V lost 1 base and J lost 7, with 20 bases in between. This CDR3 has 16 amino acids. Germline-derived CDR1 and CDR2 are GTSNPN and SVGIG (reference sequence).

This clonotype has at least ten counts. The J gene is TRBJ2-5, the V gene TRBV4-1; D gene ambiguous. This CDR3 region has 16 residues. Trimming removed 0 bases from V and 5 bases from J, with 16 bases in between. Germline-derived CDR1 and CDR2 are MGHRA and YSYEKL. CDR3 amino acids: CASSQEEIGPGETQYF. In nucleotides, the CDR3 is TGCGCCAGCAGCCAAGAGGAGATAGGACCTGGGGAGACCCAGTACTTC.

This clonotype was counted ten times or more. The chain recombines TRBV9 with TRBJ2-7; the match to TRBD1 covers 8 bases. V shed 4 bases and J 1 base; nucleotides not matched to a gene: 4. Germline V gene lookup returns CDR1 SGDLS and CDR2 YYNGEE. CDR3 length: 14 residues. CDR3 bases: TGTGCCAGCAGCCGGAGACAGGGGTCCTACGAGCAGTACTTC. It yields the protein CASSRRQGSYEQYF.

The J gene is TRBJ1-2, the V gene TRBV6-5; D gene unclear. The V and J ends lost 2 bases and 0 bases respectively, with 7 bases between them. Germline loops: CDR1 MNHEY, CDR2 SVGAGI. The CDR3 runs to 14 residues. CDR3 DNA: TGTGCCAGCAGTTACACCACAACTAACTATGGCTACACCTTC. Protein product: CASSYTTTNYGYTF.

This clonotype appeared many times. In nucleotides, the CDR3 is TGTGCCAGCAGTTACGTCCGACAGGCATTGAGCAATCAGCCCCAGCATTTT. Its protein product is CASSYVRQALSNQPQHF. The genes are TRBV6-5 and TRBJ1-5; a weak D match, TRBD1 (6 bases). This CDR3 is built from 17 residues. Per germline, CDR1 MNHEY and CDR2 SVGAGI. V was clipped by 2 bases and J by 1 base, with 15 bases between them.

The chain's CDR3 is CATLTAYYGYTF. The CDR3 region has the DNA TGTGCCACCTTGACAGCTTACTATGGCTACACCTTC. The chain joins TRBV12-3 or TRBV12-4 to TRBJ1-2; tentative D call: TRBD1 (5 bases). The CDR3 spans 12 residues. V lost 10 bases and J lost 3, with 12 bases in between.

This clonotype was seen more than once but under ten times. This chain links TRBV20-1 with TRBJ2-7; D is undetermined. V gave up 0 bases and J gave up 2 bases, with 5 bases separating them. The CDR3 runs 12 residues. Germline-derived CDR1 and CDR2 are DFQATT and SNEGSKA (reference sequence). CDR3 coding DNA: TGCAGTGCTAGAGACGGCACCTACGAGCAGTACTTC. Protein product: CSARDGTYEQYF.

This clonotype was detected ten times or more. The chain has TRBV6-1 and TRBJ1-1; weak D call: TRBD1 (6 bases). The CDR3 length is 14 residues. V gave up 7 bases and J gave up 5 bases, with 17 bases separating them. CDR1 and CDR2 from the germline V gene are MNHNS and SASEGT. The CDR3 is CASIRRGGGTEAFF. CDR3 bases: TGTGCCAGCATTAGAAGGGGGGGAGGGACTGAAGCTTTCTTT.

This chain's CDR3 is CASGTGTGGAHYGYTF. The CDR3, as DNA: TGTGCTAGTGGGACCGGGACAGGGGGCGCGCACTATGGCTACACCTTC. The chain employs TRBV12-5 and TRBJ1-2, with 12 bases aligning to TRBD1. This CDR3 is built from 16 residues. Germline trimming cut 6 bases from V and 3 bases from J; bases unmatched to any gene: 8. Germline CDR1 and CDR2: LGHNT and FRNRAP.

Of note for this clonotype: At one boundary the junction diverges from the germline segment, which might be a read error. The J gene is TRBJ2-7, the V gene TRBV28; D is possibly TRBD2 (6 bases). The CDR3 consists of 15 residues. Germline-derived CDR1 and CDR2 are MDHEN and SYDVKM. The DNA of the CDR3 is TGCGCCAGCAGCCAAGATCTCCGGGAGACCTACGAGCAGTACTTC. It is translated as CASSQDLRETYEQYF.

The chain carries TRBV6-1 and TRBJ2-2, with D perhaps matching TRBD1 (6 bases). Germline CDR1 reads MNHNS; CDR2 reads SASEGT. V gave up 7 bases and J gave up 6 bases, with 9 bases separating them. The CDR3 consists of 12 residues. CDR3 bases: TGTGCCAGCACATACAGGGCCGGGGAGCTGTTTTTT. Protein product: CASTYRAGELFF.

The gene calls are TRBV7-9 and TRBJ2-7, with TRBD1 matching 9 bases. V shed 4 bases, J shed 7 bases, and the junction held 8 bases outside the gene matches. The CDR3 sequence is 14 residues long. Germline V gene data show CDR1 as SEHNR and CDR2 as FQNEAQ (reference sequence). The CDR3 reads CASSSPGQGVEQYF. DNA of the CDR3: TGTGCCAGCAGCTCTCCGGGACAGGGTGTGGAGCAGTACTTC.

Of note for this clonotype: Likely a read error: the CDR3 ends without its conserved phenylalanine or tryptophan. Because the CDR3's place on the DNA is in doubt, the DNA is left out and the CDR3 is given as listed by TCRdb. The chain joins TRBV5-1 to TRBJ1-2. Germline CDR1 is SGHRS and CDR2 is YFSETQ. The length of the CDR3 is 13 amino acids, counting both ends. The chain's CDR3 is CASSLPPNYGYSV.

This clonotype was recorded at least ten times. The chain combines TRBV2 with TRBJ1-1, with unresolved D. The CDR3 runs 13 residues. With 4 bases removed from V and 1 base from J, the gap between germline ends came to 7 bases. CDR1 and CDR2 from the germline V gene are SNHLY and FYNNEI. In DNA form, the CDR3 reads TGTGCCAGCAGTGCAATGAAGAACACTGAAGCTTTCTTT. Residues: CASSAMKNTEAFF.

This clonotype was detected a few times. The chain combines TRBV6-1 with TRBJ2-5, with 9 bases lining up with TRBD2. V was pared by 6 bases and J by 7 bases, with 6 bases of the junction left unmatched. Germline V gene sequence: CDR1 MNHNS, CDR2 SASEGT. This CDR3 region has 13 residues. The CDR3 nucleotides read TGTGCCAGCAGCCAGGGACTAGCTGTGACCCAGTACTTC. This translates into CASSQGLAVTQYF.

There are many counts of this clonotype. This chain links TRBV7-2 with TRBJ1-6; no definite D call. V lost 1 base to trimming and J lost 9 bases, with 7 bases between them. The germline V gene has CDR1 SGHTA and CDR2 FQGNSA. This CDR3 spans 13 amino acids. Written as DNA, the CDR3 is TGTGCCAGCAGCTTAGAGGTGGCTTCACCCCTCCACTTT. Protein: CASSLEVASPLHF. Using reference TRBV7-2 and TRBJ1-6 for the parts outside the CDR3, the full variable domain is GAGVSQSPSNKVTEKGKDVELRCDPISGHTALYWYRQSLGQGLEFLIYFQGNSAPDKSGLPSDRFSAERTGGSVSTLTIQRTQQEDSAVYLCASSLEVASPLHFGNGTRLTVT.